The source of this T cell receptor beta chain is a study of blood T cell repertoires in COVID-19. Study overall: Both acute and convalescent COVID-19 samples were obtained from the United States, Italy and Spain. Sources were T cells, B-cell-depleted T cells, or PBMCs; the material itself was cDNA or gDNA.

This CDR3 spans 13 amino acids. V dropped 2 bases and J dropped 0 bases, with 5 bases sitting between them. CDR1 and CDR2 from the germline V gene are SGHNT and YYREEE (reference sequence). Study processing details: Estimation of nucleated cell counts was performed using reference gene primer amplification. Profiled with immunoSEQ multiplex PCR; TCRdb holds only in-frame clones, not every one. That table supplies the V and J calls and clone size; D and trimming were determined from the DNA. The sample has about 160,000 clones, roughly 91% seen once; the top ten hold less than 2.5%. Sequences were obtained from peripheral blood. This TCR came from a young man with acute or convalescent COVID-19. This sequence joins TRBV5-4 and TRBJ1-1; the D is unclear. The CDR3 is CASSFELNTEAFF. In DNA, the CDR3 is TGTGCCAGCAGCTTTGAGTTGAACACTGAAGCTTTCTTT.